Listed below are T cell receptor beta chains from one sample, sequenced in a study of shared clonotypes between healthy human individuals. Sequencing was performed with immunoSEQ multiplex PCR; in TCRdb, only in-frame clones are kept and a portion is missing. The sample lists around 1.9 million clones, around 93% occurring once. Material for sequencing was naive CD8+ T cells from PBMCs. Source of these receptors: a man aged 18-30 years in good health. Some clones in this sample may be carry-over from other donors' samples. The CDR3 runs from the conserved cysteine through the conserved F or W. The order of the fields is CDR3 DNA, CDR3 protein, D gene, V gene, J gene, clone size. The D gene is left open where the match is weak. Part of the rows lack a size; the others show once, few, many or a class for expanded clones.

CDR3 DNA: TGTGCCAGCAGCTTGGGGACGGAGAGCTCTGGAAACACCATATATTTT
CDR3 protein: CASSLGTESSGNTIYF
D gene: NA
V gene: TRBV28
J gene: TRBJ1-3
clone size: NA

CDR3 DNA: TGCGCCAGCAGCTTGTACCGGACTGATCTCCCCTTAATCAATGAGCAGTTCTTC
CDR3 protein: CASSLYRTDLPLINEQFF
D gene: NA
V gene: TRBV5-1
J gene: TRBJ2-1
clone size: NA

CDR3 DNA: TGTGCCAGCAGCCCTGACAGGTCGTCCTACGAGCAGTACTTC
CDR3 protein: CASSPDRSSYEQYF
D gene: NA
V gene: TRBV9
J gene: TRBJ2-7
clone size: NA

CDR3 DNA: TGTGCCAGCAGTGAAGGCGCAGTCTTACGGGGGAAAACTCCCTACAATGAGCAGTTCTTC
CDR3 protein: CASSEGAVLRGKTPYNEQFF
D gene: NA
V gene: TRBV2
J gene: TRBJ2-1
clone size: NA

CDR3 DNA: TGTGCCAGCAGTTATACAGGAGATATTCAAGAGACCCAGTACTTC
CDR3 protein: CASSYTGDIQETQYF
D gene: NA
V gene: TRBV9
J gene: TRBJ2-5
clone size: NA

CDR3 DNA: TGTGCCAGCAGTTTATCGTACAGCTACGAGCAGTACTTC
CDR3 protein: CASSLSYSYEQYF
D gene: NA
V gene: TRBV27
J gene: TRBJ2-7
clone size: NA

CDR3 DNA: TGTGCCAGCAGCTTAGCGCACACAGGTTCTAATCAGCCCCAGCATTTT
CDR3 protein: CASSLAHTGSNQPQHF
D gene: NA
V gene: TRBV7-9
J gene: TRBJ1-5
clone size: NA

CDR3 DNA: TGTGCCAGCAGCTTGGGCACGGGCTCTGAAGCTTTCTTT
CDR3 protein: CASSLGTGSEAFF
D gene: NA
V gene: TRBV7-9
J gene: TRBJ1-1
clone size: NA

CDR3 DNA: TGTGCCAGCAGCTCTTTTAGGACGGACCTCGGTGGCTACACCTTC
CDR3 protein: CASSSFRTDLGGYTF
D gene: NA
V gene: TRBV7-9
J gene: TRBJ1-2
clone size: NA

CDR3 DNA: TGTGCCAGCAGCCAAGTTCGGTCCGAGCAGTACTTC
CDR3 protein: CASSQVRSEQYF
D gene: NA
V gene: TRBV14
J gene: TRBJ2-7
clone size: NA

CDR3 DNA: TGTGCCAGCAGCTTAGTTGGGCTAGCGGGAGGAGAGACCCAGTACTTC
CDR3 protein: CASSLVGLAGGETQYF
D gene: TRBD2
V gene: TRBV7-9
J gene: TRBJ2-5
clone size: NA

CDR3 DNA: TGCAGCGTTAGGGCGGGGGATAATTACAATGAGCAGTTCTTC
CDR3 protein: CSVRAGDNYNEQFF
D gene: TRBD2
V gene: TRBV29-1
J gene: TRBJ2-1
clone size: NA

CDR3 DNA: TGTGCCAGCAGCACAGACAGGGTCCTTGGTGGCTACACCTTC
CDR3 protein: CASSTDRVLGGYTF
D gene: NA
V gene: TRBV21-1
J gene: TRBJ1-2
clone size: NA

CDR3 DNA: TGTGCCAGCAGTAATTTTATGAACACCGGGGAGCTGTTTTTT
CDR3 protein: CASSNFMNTGELFF
D gene: NA
V gene: TRBV6-6
J gene: TRBJ2-2
clone size: NA

CDR3 DNA: TGTGCCAGCAGCTCAGACTACAATGAGCAGTTCTTC
CDR3 protein: CASSSDYNEQFF
D gene: NA
V gene: TRBV9
J gene: TRBJ2-1
clone size: NA

CDR3 DNA: TGTGCCAGCAGCGGAAGGACGGACCAAGAGACCCAGTACTTC
CDR3 protein: CASSGRTDQETQYF
D gene: NA
V gene: TRBV11-2
J gene: TRBJ2-5
clone size: NA

CDR3 DNA: TGTGCCAGCAGCGAAGGACAGGGTCCGACCGAGCAGTACTTC
CDR3 protein: CASSEGQGPTEQYF
D gene: TRBD1
V gene: TRBV9
J gene: TRBJ2-7
clone size: NA

CDR3 DNA: TGTGCCAGTAGTGAACGGGACTCCCGCGAGGAACTGTTTTTT
CDR3 protein: CASSERDSREELFF
D gene: NA
V gene: TRBV19
J gene: TRBJ1-4
clone size: once

CDR3 DNA: TGTGCCTGGAGCGGGACAGGGCCCAATCAGCCCCAGCATTTT
CDR3 protein: CAWSGTGPNQPQHF
D gene: TRBD1
V gene: TRBV30
J gene: TRBJ1-5
clone size: NA

CDR3 DNA: TGCAGCGTCCTCAACGATATAGACACTGAAGCTTTCTTT
CDR3 protein: CSVLNDIDTEAFF
D gene: NA
V gene: TRBV29-1
J gene: TRBJ1-1
clone size: NA

CDR3 DNA: TGTGCCAGCAGTGCCCCGGCCACCCTAGATGAGCAGTTCTTC
CDR3 protein: CASSAPATLDEQFF
D gene: NA
V gene: TRBV28
J gene: TRBJ2-1
clone size: NA

CDR3 DNA: TGTGCCAGCAGCTCCCGGGACAGGGTGGACGCGGGCTACACCTTC
CDR3 protein: CASSSRDRVDAGYTF
D gene: TRBD1
V gene: TRBV7-9
J gene: TRBJ1-2
clone size: NA

CDR3 DNA: TGTGCCTGGAGCCTGGGACAGGGGAAAGAGCAGTACTTC
CDR3 protein: CAWSLGQGKEQYF
D gene: TRBD1
V gene: TRBV30
J gene: TRBJ2-7
clone size: NA

CDR3 DNA: TGTGCCAGCAGCCAAGAGGCGGGGACTAGCGGCTCCTACAATGAGCAGTTCTTC
CDR3 protein: CASSQEAGTSGSYNEQFF
D gene: TRBD2
V gene: TRBV4-2
J gene: TRBJ2-1
clone size: NA

CDR3 DNA: TGCGCCAGTTCTCAGGGGAACACTGAAGCTTTCTTT
CDR3 protein: CASSQGNTEAFF
D gene: NA
V gene: TRBV5-1
J gene: TRBJ1-1
clone size: NA

CDR3 DNA: TGTGCCAGCAGCTTAGGCCCAGCGGGCCACACTGAAGCTTTCTTT
CDR3 protein: CASSLGPAGHTEAFF
D gene: NA
V gene: TRBV7-9
J gene: TRBJ1-1
clone size: NA

CDR3 DNA: TGTGCCAGCAGCTTAATCGGATCGGGTTTTTTCGCCGAGCAGTACTTC
CDR3 protein: CASSLIGSGFFAEQYF
D gene: NA
V gene: TRBV7-9
J gene: TRBJ2-7
clone size: NA

CDR3 DNA: TGTGCCAGTAGTGCTCCTCGGGACGGTAGGACTGAAGCTTTCTTT
CDR3 protein: CASSAPRDGRTEAFF
D gene: NA
V gene: TRBV19
J gene: TRBJ1-1
clone size: NA

CDR3 DNA: TGCAGCGCCAGATCCGGAAACACCATATATTTT
CDR3 protein: CSARSGNTIYF
D gene: NA
V gene: TRBV29-1
J gene: TRBJ1-3
clone size: NA

CDR3 DNA: TGTGCCAGCAGTCCGGACAGGGGGAGTAATGGCTACACCTTC
CDR3 protein: CASSPDRGSNGYTF
D gene: TRBD1
V gene: TRBV6-5
J gene: TRBJ1-2
clone size: NA

CDR3 DNA: TGTGCCAGCAGGCAGTTTATCTTGAACACTGAAGCTTTCTTT
CDR3 protein: CASRQFILNTEAFF
D gene: NA
V gene: TRBV27
J gene: TRBJ1-1
clone size: NA

CDR3 DNA: TGTGCCAGCAACCCCGGAACCGCGAACTATGGCTACACCTTC
CDR3 protein: CASNPGTANYGYTF
D gene: NA
V gene: TRBV27
J gene: TRBJ1-2
clone size: NA

CDR3 DNA: TGTGCCAGCAGCCTCGGGTCAAACTCCTACAATGAGCAGTTCTTC
CDR3 protein: CASSLGSNSYNEQFF
D gene: NA
V gene: TRBV7-2
J gene: TRBJ2-1
clone size: NA

CDR3 DNA: TGCAGTGCTAATCATCCCTATGGCTACACCTTC
CDR3 protein: CSANHPYGYTF
D gene: NA
V gene: TRBV20-1
J gene: TRBJ1-2
clone size: NA

CDR3 DNA: TGTGCCAGCAGTTCTGGGTTCTCGCCGGGACTAGAAAACTACAATGAGCAGTTCTTC
CDR3 protein: CASSSGFSPGLENYNEQFF
D gene: TRBD2
V gene: TRBV28
J gene: TRBJ2-1
clone size: NA

CDR3 DNA: TGTGCCAGCTCCCCGATTCACACTGAAGCTTTCTTT
CDR3 protein: CASSPIHTEAFF
D gene: NA
V gene: TRBV7-9
J gene: TRBJ1-1
clone size: NA

CDR3 DNA: TGCGCCAGCAGCTGGACTAGCGGGTCCACCTACGAGCAGTACTTC
CDR3 protein: CASSWTSGSTYEQYF
D gene: TRBD2
V gene: TRBV5-1
J gene: TRBJ2-7
clone size: NA

CDR3 DNA: TGTGCCAGCAGTTTCCAGGGCCATTCGGCCTACGAGCAGTACTTC
CDR3 protein: CASSFQGHSAYEQYF
D gene: NA
V gene: TRBV6-5
J gene: TRBJ2-7
clone size: NA

CDR3 DNA: TGTGCCAGTAGTACTTTACGTGAAGCTTTCTTT
CDR3 protein: CASSTLREAFF
D gene: NA
V gene: TRBV19
J gene: TRBJ1-1
clone size: NA

CDR3 DNA: TGTGCCAGCAGCGGCCGGGATTCGAAAACCATATATTTT
CDR3 protein: CASSGRDSKTIYF
D gene: NA
V gene: TRBV5-4
J gene: TRBJ1-3
clone size: few

CDR3 DNA: TGTGCCAGCAGTTTCGGGGACAGAGACCCTTATGGCTACACCTTC
CDR3 protein: CASSFGDRDPYGYTF
D gene: TRBD1
V gene: TRBV28
J gene: TRBJ1-2
clone size: NA

CDR3 DNA: TGTGCCAGCAGTTATAGCGGAGAGAGCTCCTACGAGCAGTACTTC
CDR3 protein: CASSYSGESSYEQYF
D gene: NA
V gene: TRBV27
J gene: TRBJ2-7
clone size: NA

CDR3 DNA: TGTGCCAGCAGCCTATGGACCGTGGCTCGGGGTCAGCCCCAGCATTTT
CDR3 protein: CASSLWTVARGQPQHF
D gene: NA
V gene: TRBV28
J gene: TRBJ1-5
clone size: NA

CDR3 DNA: TGTGCCAGCAGCCGCTGGGGGTTCCCTAGCACAGATACGCAGTATTTT
CDR3 protein: CASSRWGFPSTDTQYF
D gene: NA
V gene: TRBV14
J gene: TRBJ2-3
clone size: NA

CDR3 DNA: TGTGCCAGCAGGGGCGTTTGGGGTGAAAAACTGTTTTTT
CDR3 protein: CASRGVWGEKLFF
D gene: NA
V gene: TRBV28
J gene: TRBJ1-4
clone size: NA

CDR3 DNA: TGTGCCAGCAGTGAAGGGTACGGTTACGAGCAGTACTTC
CDR3 protein: CASSEGYGYEQYF
D gene: NA
V gene: TRBV2
J gene: TRBJ2-7
clone size: NA

CDR3 DNA: TGTGCCAGCAGTTTATTAGGCGTGGGAAATGAGCAGTTCTTC
CDR3 protein: CASSLLGVGNEQFF
D gene: NA
V gene: TRBV27
J gene: TRBJ2-1
clone size: NA

CDR3 DNA: TGTGCCAGCAGTGGACCGGGACGCCTATCGTCTGGCAATCAGCCCCAGCATTTT
CDR3 protein: CASSGPGRLSSGNQPQHF
D gene: NA
V gene: TRBV28
J gene: TRBJ1-5
clone size: NA

CDR3 DNA: TGTGCCAGCAGCTTAGTTGGGGCTGGAAACACCATATATTTT
CDR3 protein: CASSLVGAGNTIYF
D gene: NA
V gene: TRBV7-9
J gene: TRBJ1-3
clone size: few

CDR3 DNA: TGTGCCAGCAGTGACCCGGGGGGCGAGCAGTACTTC
CDR3 protein: CASSDPGGEQYF
D gene: TRBD2
V gene: TRBV6-1
J gene: TRBJ2-7
clone size: NA

CDR3 DNA: TGCGCCACCAGACAGGGTAACAATGAGCAGTTCTTC
CDR3 protein: CATRQGNNEQFF
D gene: TRBD1
V gene: TRBV5-1
J gene: TRBJ2-1
clone size: NA

CDR3 DNA: TGTGCCAGCAGTTTTGACAGGGGGGAGACCCAGTACTTC
CDR3 protein: CASSFDRGETQYF
D gene: TRBD1
V gene: TRBV28
J gene: TRBJ2-5
clone size: NA

CDR3 DNA: TGTGCCAGCAGTGAGCGCAGGACGGGGCGCGGGCGAAACTACGAGCAGTACTTC
CDR3 protein: CASSERRTGRGRNYEQYF
D gene: NA
V gene: TRBV6-1
J gene: TRBJ2-7
clone size: NA

CDR3 DNA: TGTGCCAGCAGTTTATATCATCAATCACCCCTCCACTTT
CDR3 protein: CASSLYHQSPLHF
D gene: NA
V gene: TRBV27
J gene: TRBJ1-6
clone size: NA